Listed below are T cell receptor beta chains from one sample, sequenced in a study of T cells after yellow fever vaccination. Each CDR3 protein is one row after TCRdb ran MiXCR on the 5' RACE reads. The sample gives roughly 340,000 distinct CDR3 sequences, 8% to 10% of which show up once; roughly 18% is in the top ten. The sample was PBMCs, taken on the day of the first yellow fever vaccination. These receptors originate from a man aged 18 to 30 who received the YFV17D yellow fever vaccine. CDR3s include the opening cysteine and the closing phenylalanine or tryptophan.

J | length | V | CDR3
TRBJ1-4 | 14 | TRBV12-3/TRBV12-4 | CASRTGERDEKLFF
TRBJ2-5 | 15 | TRBV5-1 | CASSFLGSGVETQYF
TRBJ1-2 | 11 | TRBV30 | CAWGRAHGYTF
TRBJ1-2 | 14 | TRBV4-1 | CASSRDGGNYGYTF
TRBJ1-5 | 14 | TRBV5-5 | CASSWYSNNQPQHF
TRBJ1-6 | 15 | TRBV7-9 | CASSSLRGARSPLHF
TRBJ2-3 | 16 | TRBV5-4 | CASSLDTGGTGDTQYF
TRBJ1-2 | 16 | TRBV20-1 | CSATRGVRPEGYGYTF
TRBJ1-5 | 12 | TRBV6-2/TRBV6-3 | CASSSNEQPQHF
TRBJ1-1 | 13 | TRBV2 | CASSEQGTGEAFF
TRBJ2-1 | 15 | TRBV12-3/TRBV12-4 | CASVGGRLGEGEQFF
TRBJ2-2 | 12 | TRBV29-1 | CSVPGGTGELFF
TRBJ1-1 | 14 | TRBV5-1 | CASSEQAINTEAFF
TRBJ2-3 | 14 | TRBV7-9 | CASSLGLITDTQYF
TRBJ1-4 | 13 | TRBV7-2 | CASSLTGAEKLFF
TRBJ1-3 | 15 | TRBV25-1 | CASSDTRGSGNTIYF
TRBJ2-3 | 13 | TRBV5-5 | CASSLSRWDTQYF
TRBJ2-2 | 12 | TRBV5-1 | CASSLRPGELFF
TRBJ1-4 | 14 | TRBV15 | CATSISDRNEKLFF
TRBJ1-5 | 8 | TRBV21-1 | CEKQPQHF
TRBJ2-3 | 14 | TRBV7-2 | CASSRRLGTDTQYF
TRBJ2-2 | 16 | TRBV10-3 | CAISEPDRGHTGELFF
TRBJ2-7 | 14 | TRBV7-2 | CASSFQGKNYEQYF
TRBJ2-2 | 17 | TRBV24-1 | CATSASKDSARSGELFF
TRBJ1-4 | 15 | TRBV7-3 | CASSGNSATNEKLFF
TRBJ2-5 | 15 | TRBV5-1 | CASSLEGTGQETQYF
TRBJ1-1 | 11 | TRBV20-1 | CRSGDHTEAFF